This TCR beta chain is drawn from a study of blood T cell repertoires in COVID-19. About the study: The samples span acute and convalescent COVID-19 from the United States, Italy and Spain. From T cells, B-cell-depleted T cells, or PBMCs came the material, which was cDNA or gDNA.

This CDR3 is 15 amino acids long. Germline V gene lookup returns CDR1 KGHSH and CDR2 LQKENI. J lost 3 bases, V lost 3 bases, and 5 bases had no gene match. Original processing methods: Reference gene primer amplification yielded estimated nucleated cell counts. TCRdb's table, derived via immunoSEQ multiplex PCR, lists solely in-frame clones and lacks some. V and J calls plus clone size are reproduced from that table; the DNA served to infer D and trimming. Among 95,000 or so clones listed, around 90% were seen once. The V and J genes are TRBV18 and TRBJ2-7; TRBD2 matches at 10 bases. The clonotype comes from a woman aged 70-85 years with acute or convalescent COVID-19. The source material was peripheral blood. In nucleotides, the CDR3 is TGTGCCAGCTCACCTGGCACTAGCGGGGTCTACGAGCAGTACTTC. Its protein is CASSPGTSGVYEQYF.